The 23 T cell receptor beta chains given below trace back to one sample, sequenced in a study of blood T cell repertoires in COVID-19. The table came from immunoSEQ multiplex PCR; TCRdb's copy has only in-frame clones and leaves some out. This repertoire shows around 180,000 clones, about four fifths found once; its top ten account for 12%. Sequencing used peripheral blood. All receptors derive from a woman of 80 years or more with COVID-19, enrolled during active disease.

The chain couples TRBV13 to TRBJ1-2; 8 positions match TRBD1. Trimming removed 5 bases from V and 0 bases from J; junction bases left unmatched: 5. The germline V gene encodes CDR1 PRHDT and CDR2 FYEKMQ (reference sequence). CDR3 length equals 15 residues. Here the CDR3 reads CASSGAQGANYGYTF. CDR3 nucleotides: TGTGCCAGCAGCGGGGCACAGGGGGCTAACTATGGCTACACCTTC. The full variable domain, completed using reference TRBV13 and TRBJ1-2, is AAGVIQSPRHLIKEKRETATLKCYPIPRHDTVYWYQQGPGQDPQFLISFYEKMQSDKGSIPDRFSAQQFSDYHSELNMSSLELGDSALYFCASSGAQGANYGYTFGSGTRLTVV.

The sample holds one count of this clone. CDR3 sequence reads: CASSLRTWNTGELFF. The CDR3 DNA reads TGTGCCAGCAGCTTACGTACATGGAACACCGGGGAGCTGTTTTTT. This chain joins TRBV7-9 and TRBJ2-2, with D hard to call. The germline V gene encodes CDR1 SEHNR and CDR2 FQNEAQ (reference sequence). Trimming removed 2 bases from V and 1 base from J, with 8 bases in between. This CDR3 has 15 residues.

The rearrangement joins TRBV9 to TRBJ1-4; the D gene is possibly TRBD1 (5 bases). The germline V gene has CDR1 SGDLS and CDR2 YYNGEE. V lost 4 bases and J lost 8, with 15 bases in between. CDR3 size: 14 residues. In nucleotides, the CDR3 is TGTGCCAGCAGCCCTGGGGCAGGAGACGAAAAACTGTTTTTT. It yields the protein CASSPGAGDEKLFF. The full variable domain, with the rest looked up from reference TRBV9 and TRBJ1-4, is DSGVTQTPKHLITATGQRVTLRCSPRSGDLSVYWYQQSLDQGLQFLIQYYNGEERAKGNILERFSAQQFPDLHSELNLSSLELGDSALYFCASSPGAGDEKLFFGSGTQLSVL.

This rearrangement joins TRBV28 to TRBJ2-7, with D possibly matching TRBD2 (6 bases). CDR3 length: 12 amino acids. Per the germline V gene, CDR1 is MDHEN and CDR2 is SYDVKM. V lost 3 bases, J lost 6 bases, and 9 bases lay in between. The CDR3 region has the DNA TGTGCCAGCAGTTTGGACGGGGGCGAGCAGTACTTC. Protein product: CASSLDGGEQYF.

This chain uses TRBV18 with TRBJ1-1; D might be TRBD1 (6 bases). V gave up 3 bases and J gave up 5 bases, with 13 bases separating them. CDR3 size: 14 residues. Per germline, CDR1 KGHSH and CDR2 LQKENI. The CDR3 reads CASSPYREGTEAFF. Here the CDR3 DNA reads TGTGCCAGCTCACCCTACAGGGAGGGGACTGAAGCTTTCTTT. Using reference TRBV18 and TRBJ1-1 for the parts outside the CDR3, the full variable domain is NAGVMQNPRHLVRRRGQEARLRCSPMKGHSHVYWYRQLPEEGLKFMVYLQKENIIDESGMPKERFSAEFPKEGPSILRIQQVVRGDSAAYFCASSPYREGTEAFFGQGTRLTVV.

The J gene is TRBJ1-1, the V gene TRBV7-3, with 7 bases aligning to TRBD1. Trimming removed 1 base from V and 5 bases from J; junction bases left unmatched: 4. Looked up from germline, CDR1 is SGHTA and CDR2 is FQGTGA. The CDR3 runs 14 residues. In DNA, the CDR3 is TGTGCCAGCAGCTTAATGTCAGGGGGGACTGAAGCTTTCTTT. The encoded protein is CASSLMSGGTEAFF.

The gene calls are TRBV6-5 and TRBJ1-2, with TRBD1 as a possible D gene (6 bases). CDR1 and CDR2 from the germline V gene are MNHEY and SVGAGI. Trimming cost V 5 bases and J 5 bases, with 12 bases left between them. The CDR3 length is 13 residues. The CDR3 here is CASSRPGVYGYTF. The CDR3 DNA reads TGTGCCAGCAGTAGACCAGGGGTTTATGGCTACACCTTC.

V and J are TRBV3-1 (or the pseudogene TRBV3-2) and TRBJ2-3; 9 nucleotides line up with TRBD2. V lost 9 bases to trimming and J lost 0 bases; unmatched junction nucleotides: 4. The germline gives CDR1 LGHDT, CDR2 YNNKEL (reference sequence). This CDR3 is built from 14 residues. The CDR3 spells CASASGVSTDTQYF. The CDR3, as DNA: TGTGCCAGTGCTAGCGGGGTTAGCACAGATACGCAGTATTTT.

The chain couples TRBV7-6 to TRBJ2-7, with a possible D match to TRBD2 (6 bases). Trimming took 5 bases from V and 4 from J, leaving 12 bases between them. Germline V gene sequence: CDR1 SGHVS, CDR2 FNYEAQ. The CDR3 spans 13 residues. DNA of the CDR3: TGTGCCAGCAGCCCGGGACTTCTGTACGAGCAGTACTTC. Its translation: CASSPGLLYEQYF.

The gene calls are TRBV19 and TRBJ1-3, with 9 positions matching TRBD1. The CDR3 runs to 14 residues. V shed 11 bases and J 4 bases; nucleotides not matched to a gene: 9. Germline CDR1 and CDR2: LNHDA and SQIVND (reference sequence). Here the CDR3 reads CASRTGGSGNTIYF. The CDR3 DNA reads as TGTGCCTCACGAACAGGGGGCTCAGGAAACACCATATATTTT.

This chain uses TRBV5-1 with TRBJ2-3, with 9 bases identical to TRBD2. This CDR3 has 15 residues. The J segment lost 2 bases and the V segment lost 2 bases, leaving 3 bases of the junction unmatched. Looked up from germline, CDR1 is SGHRS and CDR2 is YFSETQ. The chain's CDR3 is CASSLAGGFTDTQYF. In nucleotides, the CDR3 is TGCGCCAGCAGCTTAGCGGGGGGCTTCACAGATACGCAGTATTTT.

V gene TRBV7-9 combines with J gene TRBJ1-5; perhaps TRBD1 as D (5 bases). Germline CDR1 is SEHNR and CDR2 is FQNEAQ (reference sequence). Trimming took 2 bases from V and 6 from J, leaving 11 bases between them. The CDR3 totals 14 residues. CDR3 residues: CASSLQGNGQPQHF. The CDR3 DNA is TGTGCCAGCAGCTTACAGGGCAACGGTCAGCCCCAGCATTTT.

This clone was picked up one time. The chain links TRBV6-6 to TRBJ1-2, with 7 nucleotides matching TRBD1. This CDR3 is 15 amino acids long. After removal of 2 bases from V and 3 bases from J, the junction contained 6 bases not matched to a gene. The V gene's germline CDR1 is MNHNY and CDR2 SVGAGI (reference sequence). Written as DNA, the CDR3 is TGTGCCAGCAGTTACGGTGGACAGGAAGACTATGGCTACACCTTC. Its translation is CASSYGGQEDYGYTF.

This clone was seen once. V gene TRBV19 combines with J gene TRBJ2-4; TRBD1 agrees at 8 bases. The CDR3 is 16 residues long. CDR1 and CDR2 (germline): LNHDA, SQIVND (reference sequence). V lost 1 base and J lost 6; bases outside the gene matches: 8. CDR3 sequence (DNA): TGTGCCAGTAGTATAGGCCCCGGACAGGGCAGAAACATTCAGTACTTC. Residues: CASSIGPGQGRNIQYF.

This rearrangement joins TRBV7-3 to TRBJ2-1; tentatively, D is TRBD2 (6 bases). The CDR3 totals 14 residues. Trimming removed 3 bases at V and 2 bases at J, with 8 bases between. Germline values: CDR1 SGHTA, CDR2 FQGTGA. This CDR3 is CASSFGGTYNEQFF. Written as DNA, the CDR3 is TGTGCCAGCAGCTTTGGGGGGACCTACAATGAGCAGTTCTTC. Variable domain in full (rest from reference TRBV7-3 and TRBJ2-1): GAGVSQTPSNKVTEKGKYVELRCDPISGHTALYWYRQSLGQGPEFLIYFQGTGAADDSGLPNDRFFAVRPEGSVSTLKIQRTERGDSAVYLCASSFGGTYNEQFFGPGTRLTVL.

The chain has TRBV5-4 and TRBJ2-1; 9 bases map to TRBD1. CDR3 length: 13 residues. CDR1 is SGHNT and CDR2 is YYREEE in the germline V gene (reference sequence). V dropped 4 bases and J dropped 7; count of bases not matched to a gene: 3. The CDR3 nucleotides read TGTGCCAGCAGCCCGGACAGGGGAAATGAGCAGTTCTTC. Translated: CASSPDRGNEQFF.

This chain links TRBV7-8 with TRBJ2-6; D ambiguous. Germline CDR1 reads SGHVS; CDR2 reads FQNEAQ. The germline V and J ends were trimmed by 5 bases and 0 bases, with 17 bases remaining between them. The CDR3 consists of 18 residues. CDR3 loop: CASSAKRTLSSGANVLTF. In DNA form, the CDR3 reads TGTGCCAGCAGCGCTAAGAGAACTTTGAGCTCTGGGGCCAACGTCCTGACTTTC.

This clone was found a few times. As DNA, the CDR3 is TGCGCCAGCAGCCATGAACAGGGGGGTGAGCAGTTCTTC. This codes for CASSHEQGGEQFF. This rearrangement joins TRBV4-3 to TRBJ2-1; TRBD1 agrees at 8 bases. Germline assignment: CDR1 LGHNA and CDR2 YSLEER. The ends lost 3 bases at V and 9 bases at J; junction bases unmatched: 4. There are 13 residues in the CDR3.

The chain couples TRBV24-1 to TRBJ2-1; D is ambiguous. V shed 4 bases and J shed 0 bases, with 6 bases lying between them. The V gene's germline CDR1 is KGHDR and CDR2 SFDVKD. The CDR3 extends over 14 amino acids. CDR3 residues: CATSERSSYNEQFF. The CDR3 nucleotides are TGTGCCACCAGTGAACGTAGCTCCTACAATGAGCAGTTCTTC.

The V gene is TRBV3-1 (or the pseudogene TRBV3-2), the J gene TRBJ2-4, with D perhaps TRBD1 (5 bases). Trimming removed 5 bases from V and 3 bases from J, with 20 bases in between. The germline CDR1 and CDR2 sequences are LGHDT and YNNKEL (reference sequence). CDR3 length: 17 residues. In nucleotides, the CDR3 is TGTGCCAGCAGCATCGACAGCAGGGCCACCAACAAAAACATTCAGTACTTC. It codes for CASSIDSRATNKNIQYF.

This clone was seen more than once but under ten times. The chain couples TRBV2 to TRBJ2-7; TRBD1 might be the D (5 bases). The CDR3 is made up of 12 amino acids. CDR1 and CDR2 from the germline V gene are SNHLY and FYNNEI. Trimming stripped 5 bases from V and 4 bases from J, with 9 bases between. CDR3: CASSNQGYEQYF. The DNA for the CDR3 is TGTGCCAGCAGTAATCAGGGTTACGAGCAGTACTTC.

The genes are TRBV7-2 and TRBJ2-5; tentative D call: TRBD1 (6 bases). From germline, CDR1 is SGHTA and CDR2 FQGNSA. The CDR3 is 16 residues long. V was cut by 3 bases and J by 1 base, with 15 bases left in between. The CDR3: CASSFSGWDIQETQYF. The DNA for the CDR3 is TGTGCCAGCAGCTTCTCGGGGTGGGACATCCAAGAGACCCAGTACTTC.

The rearrangement joins TRBV6-6 to TRBJ2-2, with D uncertain. This CDR3 has 13 amino acids. The germline V and J ends were trimmed by 6 bases and 5 bases, with 10 bases remaining between them. CDR1 is MNHNY, CDR2 SVGAGI, per germline (reference sequence). CDR3 protein: CASRRSQTGELFF. The DNA for the CDR3 is TGTGCCAGCAGACGCTCCCAGACCGGGGAGCTGTTTTTT.